This TCR beta chain stems from a study of blood T cell repertoires in COVID-19. About the study: Some COVID-19 samples were acute and others convalescent; all came from the United States, Italy and Spain.

The CDR3 totals 14 residues. Trimming pared 4 bases from V and 4 bases from J, leaving 13 bases between. CDR1 and CDR2 (germline): SGHAT, FQNNGV. Sequenced by immunoSEQ multiplex PCR; TCRdb stores in-frame clones only, minus some. The sample shows 70,000 to 90,000 clones, about four fifths of them seen only once. The source material was peripheral blood. The receptor's source is a woman older than 75 with acute or convalescent COVID-19. The genes are TRBV11-2 and TRBJ2-5; TRBD1 is a possible D gene (6 bases). CDR3 bases: TGTGCCAGCAGCTCCCTAGGGGGTGGAGAGACCCAGTACTTC. The encoded protein is CASSSLGGGETQYF.